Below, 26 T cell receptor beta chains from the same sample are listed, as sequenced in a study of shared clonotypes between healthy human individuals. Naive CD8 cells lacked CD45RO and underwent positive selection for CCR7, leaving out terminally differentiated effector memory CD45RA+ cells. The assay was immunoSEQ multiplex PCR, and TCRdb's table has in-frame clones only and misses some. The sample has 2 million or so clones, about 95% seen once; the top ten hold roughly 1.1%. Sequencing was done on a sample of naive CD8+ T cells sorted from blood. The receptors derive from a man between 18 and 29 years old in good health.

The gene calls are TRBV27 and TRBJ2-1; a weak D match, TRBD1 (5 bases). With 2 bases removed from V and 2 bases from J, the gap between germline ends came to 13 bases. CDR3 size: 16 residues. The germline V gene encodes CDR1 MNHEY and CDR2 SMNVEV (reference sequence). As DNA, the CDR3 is TGTGCCAGCAGTTTAACTTCAGGGATCCCCTACAATGAGCAGTTCTTC. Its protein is CASSLTSGIPYNEQFF.

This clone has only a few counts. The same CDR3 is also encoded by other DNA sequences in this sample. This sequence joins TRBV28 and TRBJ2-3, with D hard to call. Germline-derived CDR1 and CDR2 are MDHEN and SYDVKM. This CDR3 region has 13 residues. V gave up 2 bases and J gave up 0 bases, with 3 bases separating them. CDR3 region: CASSLLSTDTQYF. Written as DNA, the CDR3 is TGTGCCAGCAGTTTACTGAGCACAGATACGCAGTATTTT.

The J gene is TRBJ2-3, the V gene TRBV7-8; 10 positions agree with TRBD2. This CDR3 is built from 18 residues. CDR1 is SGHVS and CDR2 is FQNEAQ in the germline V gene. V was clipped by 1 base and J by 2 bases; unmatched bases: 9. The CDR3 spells CASSLDRGTSVITDTQYF. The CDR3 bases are TGTGCCAGCAGCTTAGATCGGGGGACTAGCGTAATCACAGATACGCAGTATTTT.

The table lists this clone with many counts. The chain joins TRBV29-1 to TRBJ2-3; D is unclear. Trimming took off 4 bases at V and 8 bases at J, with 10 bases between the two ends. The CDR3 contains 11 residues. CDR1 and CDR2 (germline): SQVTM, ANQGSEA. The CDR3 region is CSVAQSGTQYF. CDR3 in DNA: TGCAGCGTTGCCCAGTCGGGTACGCAGTATTTT.

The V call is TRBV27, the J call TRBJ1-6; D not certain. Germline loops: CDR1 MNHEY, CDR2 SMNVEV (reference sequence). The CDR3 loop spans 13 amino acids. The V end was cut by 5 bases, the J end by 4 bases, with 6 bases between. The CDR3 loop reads CASSVGYNSPLHF. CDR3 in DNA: TGTGCCAGCAGTGTAGGGTATAATTCACCCCTCCACTTT.

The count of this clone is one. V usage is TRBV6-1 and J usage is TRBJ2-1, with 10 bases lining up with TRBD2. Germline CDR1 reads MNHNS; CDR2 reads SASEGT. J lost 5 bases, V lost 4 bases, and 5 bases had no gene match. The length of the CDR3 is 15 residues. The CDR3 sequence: CASSAWTSGDNEQFF. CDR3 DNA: TGTGCCAGCAGTGCATGGACTAGCGGAGACAATGAGCAGTTCTTC.

The CDR3 bases are TGTGCCACCAGCAGTGACAGGAACACCGGGGAGCTGTTTTTT. This sequence encodes CATSSDRNTGELFF. The rearrangement links TRBV15 to TRBJ2-2, with D tentatively TRBD1 (5 bases). Germline CDR1 is LNHNV and CDR2 is YYDKDF (reference sequence). The CDR3 runs 14 residues. V gave up 3 bases and J gave up 1 base, with 6 bases separating them.

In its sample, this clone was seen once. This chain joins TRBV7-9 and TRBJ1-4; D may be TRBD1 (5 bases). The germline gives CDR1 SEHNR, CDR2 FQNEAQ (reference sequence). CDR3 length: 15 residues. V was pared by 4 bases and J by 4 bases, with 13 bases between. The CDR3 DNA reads TGTGCCAGCAGCTCGTACCGGGACTTTAATGAAAAACTGTTTTTT. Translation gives CASSSYRDFNEKLFF.

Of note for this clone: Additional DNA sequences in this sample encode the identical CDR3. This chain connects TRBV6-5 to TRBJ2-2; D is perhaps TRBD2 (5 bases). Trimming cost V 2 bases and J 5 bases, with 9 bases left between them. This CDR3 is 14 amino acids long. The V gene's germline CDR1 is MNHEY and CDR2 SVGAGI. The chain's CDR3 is CASSYGRGTGELFF. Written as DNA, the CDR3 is TGTGCCAGCAGTTACGGCCGGGGAACCGGGGAGCTGTTTTTT.

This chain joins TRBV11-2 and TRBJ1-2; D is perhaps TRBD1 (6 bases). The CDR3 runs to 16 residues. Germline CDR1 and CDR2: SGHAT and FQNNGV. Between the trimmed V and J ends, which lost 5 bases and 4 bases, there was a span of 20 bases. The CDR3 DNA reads TGTGCCAGCAGCCTATATACCAGGGGATCTATCTATGGCTACACCTTC. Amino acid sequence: CASSLYTRGSIYGYTF.

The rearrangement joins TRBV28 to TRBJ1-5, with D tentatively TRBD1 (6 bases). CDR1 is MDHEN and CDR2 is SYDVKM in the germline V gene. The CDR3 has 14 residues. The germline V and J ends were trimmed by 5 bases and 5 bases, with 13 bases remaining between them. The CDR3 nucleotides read TGTGCCAGCAGTCCACCTCAGGGGCATCAGCCCCAGCATTTT. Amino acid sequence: CASSPPQGHQPQHF.

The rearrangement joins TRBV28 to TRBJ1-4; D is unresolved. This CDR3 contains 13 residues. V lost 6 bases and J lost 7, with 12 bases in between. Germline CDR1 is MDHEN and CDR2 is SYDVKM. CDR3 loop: CASRSIYGEKLFF. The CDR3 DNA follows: TGTGCCAGCAGGTCGATCTATGGTGAAAAACTGTTTTTT.

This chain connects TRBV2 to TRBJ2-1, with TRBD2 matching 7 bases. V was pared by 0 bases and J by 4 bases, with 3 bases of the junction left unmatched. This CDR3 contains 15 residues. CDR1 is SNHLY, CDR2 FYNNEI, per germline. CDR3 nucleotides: TGTGCCAGCAGTGAAGCGCCTAGCGGTTACAATGAGCAGTTCTTC. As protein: CASSEAPSGYNEQFF. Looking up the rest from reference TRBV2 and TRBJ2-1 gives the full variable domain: EPEVTQTPSHQVTQMGQEVILRCVPISNHLYFYWYRQILGQKVEFLVSFYNNEISEKSEIFDDQFSVERPDGSNFTLKIRSTKLEDSAMYFCASSEAPSGYNEQFFGPGTRLTVL.

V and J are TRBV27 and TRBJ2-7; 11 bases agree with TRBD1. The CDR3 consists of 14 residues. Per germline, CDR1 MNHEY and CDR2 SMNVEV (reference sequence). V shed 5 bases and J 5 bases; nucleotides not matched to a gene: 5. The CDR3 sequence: CASSPGQGAHEQYF. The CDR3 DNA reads TGTGCCAGCAGTCCTGGACAGGGGGCCCACGAGCAGTACTTC.

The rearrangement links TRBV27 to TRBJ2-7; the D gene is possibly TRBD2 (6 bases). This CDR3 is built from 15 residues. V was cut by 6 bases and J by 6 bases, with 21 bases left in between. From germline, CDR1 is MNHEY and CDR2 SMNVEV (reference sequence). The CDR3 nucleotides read TGTGCCAGCAGCTTGGGTGGTCCGAGGGGAGGCGAGCAGTACTTC. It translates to CASSLGGPRGGEQYF.

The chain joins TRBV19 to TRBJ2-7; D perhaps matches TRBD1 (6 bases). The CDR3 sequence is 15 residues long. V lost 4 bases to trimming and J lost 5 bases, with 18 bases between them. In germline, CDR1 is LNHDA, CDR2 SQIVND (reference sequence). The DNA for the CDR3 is TGTGCCAGTAGTAACCGCCCCGGACAGACCAACGAGCAGTACTTC. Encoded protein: CASSNRPGQTNEQYF.

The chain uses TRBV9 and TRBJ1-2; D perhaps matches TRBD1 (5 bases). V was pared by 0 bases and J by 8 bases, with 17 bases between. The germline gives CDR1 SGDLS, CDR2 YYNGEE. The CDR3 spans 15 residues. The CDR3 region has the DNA TGTGCCAGCAGCGTAGATCGGGACGGGGCTTGGGGCTACACCTTC. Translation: CASSVDRDGAWGYTF. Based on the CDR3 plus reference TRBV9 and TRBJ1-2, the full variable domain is DSGVTQTPKHLITATGQRVTLRCSPRSGDLSVYWYQQSLDQGLQFLIQYYNGEERAKGNILERFSAQQFPDLHSELNLSSLELGDSALYFCASSVDRDGAWGYTFGSGTRLTVV.

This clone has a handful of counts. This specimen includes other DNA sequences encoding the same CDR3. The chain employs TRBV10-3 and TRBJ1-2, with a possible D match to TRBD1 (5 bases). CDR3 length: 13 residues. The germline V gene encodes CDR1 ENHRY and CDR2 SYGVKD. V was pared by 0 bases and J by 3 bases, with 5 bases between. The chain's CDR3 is CAISESRDYGYTF. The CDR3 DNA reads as TGTGCCATCAGTGAGTCCAGGGACTATGGCTACACCTTC.

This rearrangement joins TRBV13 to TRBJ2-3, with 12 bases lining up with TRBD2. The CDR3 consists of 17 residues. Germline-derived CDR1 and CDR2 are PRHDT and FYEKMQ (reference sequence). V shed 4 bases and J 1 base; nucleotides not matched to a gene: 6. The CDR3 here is CASSSRLAGDRTDTQYF. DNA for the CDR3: TGTGCCAGCAGCTCCCGACTAGCGGGGGACCGCACAGATACGCAGTATTTT.

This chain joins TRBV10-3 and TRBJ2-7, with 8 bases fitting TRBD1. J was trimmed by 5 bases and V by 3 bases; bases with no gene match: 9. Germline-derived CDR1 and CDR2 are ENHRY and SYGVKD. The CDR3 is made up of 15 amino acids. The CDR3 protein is CAISERAGGVNEQYF. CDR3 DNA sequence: TGTGCCATCAGTGAAAGGGCAGGGGGCGTGAACGAGCAGTACTTC.

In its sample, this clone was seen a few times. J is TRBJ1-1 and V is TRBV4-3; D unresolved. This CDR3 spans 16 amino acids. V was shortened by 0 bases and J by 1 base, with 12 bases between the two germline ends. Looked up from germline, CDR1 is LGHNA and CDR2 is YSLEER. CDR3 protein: CASSQDSKGANTEAFF. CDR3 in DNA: TGCGCCAGCAGCCAAGATTCCAAGGGTGCGAACACTGAAGCTTTCTTT.

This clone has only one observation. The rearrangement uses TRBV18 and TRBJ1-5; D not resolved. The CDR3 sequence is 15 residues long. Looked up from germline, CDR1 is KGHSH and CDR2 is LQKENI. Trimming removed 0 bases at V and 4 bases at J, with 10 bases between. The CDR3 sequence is CASSPPYSQNQPQHF. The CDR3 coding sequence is TGTGCCAGCTCACCACCGTACAGTCAAAATCAGCCCCAGCATTTT.

The CDR3 is CASSQDPAGLYEQYF. The CDR3, as DNA: TGCGCCAGCAGCCAAGATCCAGCGGGTCTATACGAGCAGTACTTC. This chain joins TRBV4-3 and TRBJ2-7; possible D gene TRBD2, 6 bases. With 0 bases removed from V and 4 bases from J, the gap between germline ends came to 13 bases. This CDR3 comprises 15 residues. The germline gives CDR1 LGHNA, CDR2 YSLEER.

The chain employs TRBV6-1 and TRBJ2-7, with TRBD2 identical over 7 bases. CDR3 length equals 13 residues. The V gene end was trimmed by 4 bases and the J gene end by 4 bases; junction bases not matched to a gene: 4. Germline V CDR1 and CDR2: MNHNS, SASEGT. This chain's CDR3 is CASSAPGLYEQYF. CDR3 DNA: TGTGCCAGCAGTGCCCCGGGACTATACGAGCAGTACTTC.

The chain's CDR3 is CASSGTPSGPPTGELFF. Here the CDR3 DNA reads TGTGCCAGCAGCGGAACCCCTAGCGGACCCCCCACCGGGGAGCTGTTTTTT. The rearrangement uses TRBV9 and TRBJ2-2; 7 bases align to TRBD2. Germline trimming cut 3 bases from V and 4 bases from J; bases unmatched to any gene: 12. The CDR3 contains 17 residues. The germline V gene encodes CDR1 SGDLS and CDR2 YYNGEE.

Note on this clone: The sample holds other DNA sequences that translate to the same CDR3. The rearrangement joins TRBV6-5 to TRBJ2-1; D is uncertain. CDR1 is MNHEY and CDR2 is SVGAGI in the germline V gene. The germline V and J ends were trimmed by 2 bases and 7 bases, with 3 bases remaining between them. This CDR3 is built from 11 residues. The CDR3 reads CASSYRNEQFF. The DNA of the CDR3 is TGTGCCAGCAGTTACAGGAATGAGCAGTTCTTC.